One sample yielded the 18 T cell receptor beta chains listed below, sequenced in a study of blood T cell repertoires in COVID-19. Sequenced by immunoSEQ multiplex PCR; TCRdb stores in-frame clones only, minus some. The table has roughly 38,000 clones, about 75% seen once. Sequenced input: peripheral blood. Source of these receptors: a man aged 70-80 years with active or convalescent COVID-19.

The V call is TRBV2, the J call TRBJ2-3; D remains unclear. The CDR3 loop spans 11 amino acids. Germline CDR1 is SNHLY and CDR2 is FYNNEI. V lost 10 bases, J lost 9 bases, and 14 bases lay in between. CDR3 residues: CATSTAETQYF. The DNA of the CDR3 is TGTGCCACTTCAACCGCCGAGACGCAGTATTTT. Supplemented by reference TRBV2 and TRBJ2-3, the full variable domain reads EPEVTQTPSHQVTQMGQEVILRCVPISNHLYFYWYRQILGQKVEFLVSFYNNEISEKSEIFDDQFSVERPDGSNFTLKIRSTKLEDSAMYFCATSTAETQYFGPGTRLTVL.

V gene TRBV7-8 combines with J gene TRBJ2-5; the match to TRBD2 covers 10 bases. Germline lookup yields CDR1 SGHVS and CDR2 FQNEAQ. The CDR3 loop spans 16 amino acids. Trimming took 3 bases from V and 4 from J; bases not matched to a gene: 8. The CDR3 loop is CASSFSSGGLLETQYF. CDR3 nucleotides: TGTGCCAGCAGCTTTTCTAGCGGGGGACTTTTAGAGACCCAGTACTTC.

A few counts support this clone. The chain couples TRBV5-1 to TRBJ1-2; 8 bases fit TRBD1. The V gene end was trimmed by 3 bases and the J gene end by 3 bases; junction bases not matched to a gene: 4. This CDR3 comprises 14 residues. Germline V gene sequence: CDR1 SGHRS, CDR2 YFSETQ. The CDR3 DNA is TGCGCCAGCAGCTGGCAGGGGGCGGACTATGGCTACACCTTC. It is translated as CASSWQGADYGYTF.

The chain uses TRBV5-8 and TRBJ1-5; a weak D match, TRBD1 (6 bases). CDR3 size: 15 residues. The germline CDR1 and CDR2 sequences are SGHTS and YDEGEE. V was shortened by 4 bases and J by 3 bases, with 14 bases between the two germline ends. The CDR3 sequence: CASSLQGRNNQPQHF. CDR3 nucleotides: TGTGCCAGCAGCCTACAGGGTCGTAACAATCAGCCCCAGCATTTT. The whole variable domain, filled in from reference TRBV5-8 and TRBJ1-5, reads EAGVTQSPTHLIKTRGQQATLRCSPISGHTSVYWYQQALGLGLQFLLWYDEGEERNRGNFPPRFSGRQFPNYSSELNVNALELEDSALYLCASSLQGRNNQPQHFGDGTRLSIL.

This clone was recorded only once. CDR3: CAWSHGPNEQFF. The CDR3 DNA reads as TGTGCCTGGAGTCACGGTCCCAATGAGCAGTTCTTC. V is TRBV30 and J is TRBJ2-1; D is ambiguous. The ends were cut back, 2 bases at V and 6 bases at J, with 8 bases in the middle. The CDR3 is 12 residues long. Germline V gives CDR1 GTSNPN, CDR2 SVGIG (reference sequence).

This clone occurred a few times. V is TRBV7-9 and J is TRBJ1-1; perhaps TRBD1 as D (5 bases). The CDR3 consists of 15 residues. The V end was cut by 4 bases, the J end by 3 bases, with 15 bases between. Germline-derived CDR1 and CDR2 are SEHNR and FQNEAQ (reference sequence). CDR3 sequence reads: CASSWVRGGDTEAFF. As DNA, the CDR3 is TGTGCCAGCAGCTGGGTAAGGGGAGGTGACACTGAAGCTTTCTTT.

The rearrangement uses TRBV30 and TRBJ1-1; 7 bases are shared with TRBD1. V was pared by 0 bases and J by 10 bases, with 14 bases of the junction left unmatched. Germline values: CDR1 GTSNPN, CDR2 SVGIG (reference sequence). The CDR3 has 15 residues. This chain's CDR3 is CAWSVQSQGGVPAFF. CDR3 sequence (DNA): TGTGCCTGGAGTGTTCAATCGCAAGGGGGCGTTCCAGCTTTCTTT. Full variable domain (outside the CDR3, taken from reference TRBV30 and TRBJ1-1): SQTIHQWPATLVQPVGSPLSLECTVEGTSNPNLYWYRQAAGRGLQLLFYSVGIGQISSEVPQNLSASRPQDRQFILSSKKLLLSDSGFYLCAWSVQSQGGVPAFFGQGTRLTVV.

The V call is TRBV11-2, the J call TRBJ1-5, with TRBD1 matching 10 bases. V was pared by 5 bases and J by 2 bases, with 9 bases of the junction left unmatched. The CDR3 spans 17 residues. CDR1 is SGHAT, CDR2 FQNNGV, per germline. This CDR3 reads CASSPGQGGLGNQPQHF. As DNA, the CDR3 is TGTGCCAGCAGCCCCGGACAGGGGGGCCTTGGCAATCAGCCCCAGCATTTT. The full variable domain, rest sourced from reference TRBV11-2 and TRBJ1-5, is EAGVAQSPRYKIIEKRQSVAFWCNPISGHATLYWYQQILGQGPKLLIQFQNNGVVDDSQLPKDRFSAERLKGVDSTLKIQPAKLEDSAVYLCASSPGQGGLGNQPQHFGDGTRLSIL.

In DNA, the CDR3 is TGTGCCAGCAGCGTAGATCCCGGGGGAGGATCACCCCTCCACTTT. Encoded protein: CASSVDPGGGSPLHF. J is TRBJ1-6 and V is TRBV9; possibly TRBD1 for D (5 bases). Germline loops: CDR1 SGDLS, CDR2 YYNGEE. The CDR3 consists of 15 residues. V dropped 0 bases and J dropped 10 bases, with 14 bases sitting between them.

The chain has TRBV30 and TRBJ1-2; unclear D gene. This CDR3 region has 13 residues. Germline V gene data show CDR1 as GTSNPN and CDR2 as SVGIG (reference sequence). V was trimmed by 2 bases and J by 4 bases, leaving 11 bases between them. The DNA for the CDR3 is TGTGCCTGGAGTCCCCAGATTATCTATGGCTACACCTTC. Protein product: CAWSPQIIYGYTF.

The V gene is TRBV27, the J gene TRBJ2-1, with 8 positions matching TRBD2. CDR3 size: 16 residues. After removal of 3 bases from V and 5 bases from J, the junction contained 9 bases not matched to a gene. Germline V gene data show CDR1 as MNHEY and CDR2 as SMNVEV (reference sequence). DNA of the CDR3: TGTGCCAGCAGTTTCCTGAGTAGCGGGGAGGACAATGAGCAGTTCTTC. This codes for CASSFLSSGEDNEQFF.

The chain has TRBV3-1 (or the pseudogene TRBV3-2) and TRBJ1-4, with 9 bases that match TRBD1. The CDR3 runs to 15 residues. Trimming at V came to 1 base and at J to 7 bases, leaving 4 bases not matched to a gene. CDR1 LGHDT and CDR2 YNNKEL come from the germline V gene (reference sequence). The chain's CDR3 is CASSQGGTGPEKLFF. The CDR3 DNA reads as TGTGCCAGCAGCCAAGGCGGGACAGGGCCTGAAAAACTGTTTTTT.

V gene TRBV9 combines with J gene TRBJ1-1; no clear D gene. Between the trimmed V and J ends, which lost 0 bases and 6 bases, there was a span of 15 bases. Per germline, CDR1 SGDLS and CDR2 YYNGEE. The CDR3 has 15 residues. CDR3 region: CASSVAAGLTSEAFF. The CDR3 DNA reads as TGTGCCAGCAGCGTAGCCGCTGGGCTGACCTCTGAAGCTTTCTTT.

In its sample, this clone was seen once. V gene TRBV5-4 combines with J gene TRBJ2-7, with TRBD1 matching over 8 bases. The CDR3 is 13 amino acids. Germline CDR1 and CDR2: SGHNT and YYREEE (reference sequence). The ends lost 4 bases at V and 3 bases at J; junction bases unmatched: 3. The CDR3: CASSLDRDYEQYF. CDR3 DNA sequence: TGTGCCAGCAGCCTGGACAGGGACTACGAGCAGTACTTC.

This chain links TRBV4-1 with TRBJ2-7; maybe TRBD1 (5 bases). Germline values: CDR1 MGHRA, CDR2 YSYEKL. This CDR3 is built from 15 residues. V lost 0 bases, J lost 2 bases, and 11 bases lay in between. The CDR3 nucleotides are TGCGCCAGCAGCCAAGAAATACAGGCGCCCTACGAGCAGTACTTC. Amino acid sequence: CASSQEIQAPYEQYF.

This chain uses TRBV28 with TRBJ1-5; a weak D match, TRBD1 (5 bases). The CDR3 covers 15 residues. V shed 6 bases and J shed 3 bases, with 15 bases lying between them. Looked up from germline, CDR1 is MDHEN and CDR2 is SYDVKM. DNA for the CDR3: TGTGCCAGCAGACGGGGGAGCAGGGTCAATCAGCCCCAGCATTTT. This sequence encodes CASRRGSRVNQPQHF. The variable domain in full, completed from reference TRBV28 and TRBJ1-5, reads DVKVTQSSRYLVKRTGEKVFLECVQDMDHENMFWYRQDPGLGLRLIYFSYDVKMKEKGDIPEGYSVSREKKERFSLILESASTNQTSMYLCASRRGSRVNQPQHFGDGTRLSIL.

The chain couples TRBV3-1 (or the pseudogene TRBV3-2) to TRBJ2-1; D uncertain. This CDR3 has 14 residues. Germline-derived CDR1 and CDR2 are LGHDT and YNNKEL (reference sequence). Trimming removed 4 bases at V and 8 bases at J, with 15 bases between. The CDR3 bases are TGTGCCAGCAGCCCTTACCCTGAGGTCCATGAGCAGTTCTTC. It encodes CASSPYPEVHEQFF.

The chain combines TRBV5-1 with TRBJ1-6; D may be TRBD1 (6 bases). Between the trimmed V and J ends, which lost 3 bases and 5 bases, there was a span of 12 bases. Per the germline V gene, CDR1 is SGHRS and CDR2 is YFSETQ. The CDR3 has 15 residues. The CDR3 loop is CASSSFTGHNSPLHF. The CDR3 DNA is TGCGCCAGCAGCTCATTTACAGGGCATAATTCACCCCTCCACTTT.